This TCR beta chain is drawn from a study of CD8 T cells in Susac syndrome (dated by TCRdb to between 2018 and 2021). Background for the entire study: Repertoire sequencing was used to test whether CD8+ T cell activation and differentiation in Susac syndrome was antigen driven. Beyond this particular receptor, the publication reports: The number of individuals in the TCR sequencing and HLA analysis was acknowledged as relatively small.

RNA was extracted with the RNeasy kit and about 0.5 to 1 ug was reverse transcribed using random hexamers. The immunoSEQ multiplex PCR assay, which covers 54 Vbeta and 13 Jbeta segments, was used to amplify TCR beta CDR3 regions. PCR amplification bias was corrected by using a synthetic template baseline for primer optimization and computational correction. On the authors' methods: Only productive sequences were kept, with reads annotated to V, D and J genes according to IMGT and analyzed in immunoSEQ Analyzer. Clonality was calculated as one minus the Shannon entropy normalized by log2 of the number of productive unique sequences. For each patient and control, public and private clones were evaluated within the 100 most prevalent clones. Clones were defined as Susac-specific if absent from the healthy and MS cohorts, from over a thousand published viral clones and from other ImmuneACCESS disease sequences. TCRdb reran the public reads through fastp at Q25 and MiXCR, keeping productive beta chains. Rows merge per CDR3 protein into single entries with the most common DNA and genes. V and J calls and clone size were set by TCRdb, not the authors. The sample data list approximately 100,000 distinct CDR3 sequences, and over 90% of these were observed just once. The ten largest account for roughly 0.15% of the sample.

Details on this clonotype: Its antigen has not been determined. The input lacks base qualities; no much larger clone sits a single base away.

High-throughput TCR beta sequencing profiled peripheral blood CD8+ and CD4+ T cells from healthy donors, Susac syndrome patients and multiple sclerosis patients. Healthy donors were age- and sex-matched controls. Bulk CD8+ and CD4+ T cells were purified by magnetic negative isolation, while CD8+ TEMRA cells were enriched using FACS. Blood was collected in EDTA tubes and processed within 24 hours, with PBMCs isolated through density gradient centrifugation. PBMCs intended for TCR sequencing were cryopreserved in liquid nitrogen and were subsequently thawed in a 37 degrees C water bath. A purity of at least 90% was achieved for sorted or isolated CD4+, CD8+ and CD8+ TEMRA cells. V loses 7 bases at its end and J loses 2 bases; junction bases beyond the gene matches: 4. The CDR3 numbers 14 residues from cysteine through phenylalanine. Only the CDR3 DNA is retained, 42 bases long and in frame from the first base. CDR1 and CDR2, per the germline V gene, are MNHNS and SASEGT.

This sequence uses TRBV6-1 and TRBJ2-5, with 10 bases aligning to TRBD2. This clonotype was obtained from a human donor in good health. The sample comprised CD4+ T cells from PBMCs. This receptor has the CDR3 CASNRAGGQETQYF. The nucleotide sequence is TGTGCCAGCAATCGAGCGGGGGGGCAAGAGACCCAGTACTTC.